The 28 T cell receptor beta chains below were found in one sample sequenced in a study of control samples from healthy donors and cancer patients. Generated by immunoSEQ multiplex PCR, the TCRdb table keeps only in-frame clones and is missing some. Of under 130,000 clones listed, roughly four fifths are singletons. The specimen sequenced was blood. The receptor source for this set is a woman aged 45-60 years in good health.

This clone was detected once. The chain joins TRBV2 to TRBJ2-7, with D possibly matching TRBD1 (6 bases). Germline assignment: CDR1 SNHLY and CDR2 FYNNEI. V lost 3 bases, J lost 2 bases, and 8 bases lay in between. The CDR3 length is 13 residues. The CDR3: CASSDYRAYEQYF. In nucleotides, the CDR3 is TGTGCCAGCAGTGATTACAGGGCCTACGAGCAGTACTTC.

The V and J genes are TRBV7-9 and TRBJ2-3, with D perhaps TRBD2 (6 bases). V was trimmed by 1 base and J by 2 bases, leaving 10 bases between them. CDR3 length: 15 residues. Germline CDR1 and CDR2: SEHNR and FQNEAQ (reference sequence). The CDR3 sequence is CASSLGGTPTDTQYF. In DNA form, the CDR3 reads TGTGCCAGCAGCTTAGGCGGGACCCCCACAGATACGCAGTATTTT.

V usage is TRBV7-3 and J usage is TRBJ2-3; no clear D gene. The CDR3 consists of 15 residues. Germline V gene lookup returns CDR1 SGHTA and CDR2 FQGTGA. With 2 bases removed from V and 2 bases from J, the gap between germline ends came to 11 bases. The chain's CDR3 is CASSLEGRNTDTQYF. In DNA form, the CDR3 reads TGTGCCAGCAGCTTAGAAGGGCGGAACACAGATACGCAGTATTTT.

This chain joins TRBV19 and TRBJ2-5, with D uncertain. Trimming cost V 1 base and J 3 bases, with 6 bases left between them. Germline V gene lookup returns CDR1 LNHDA and CDR2 SQIVND (reference sequence). The CDR3 spans 13 residues. CDR3 region: CASSIVTKETQYF. In DNA, the CDR3 is TGTGCCAGTAGTATAGTAACTAAAGAGACCCAGTACTTC.

V gene TRBV5-8 combines with J gene TRBJ2-6, with TRBD2 identical over 11 bases. This CDR3 contains 17 residues. Germline-derived CDR1 and CDR2 are SGHTS and YDEGEE. After removal of 4 bases from V and 0 bases from J, the junction contained 3 bases not matched to a gene. CDR3 in amino acids: CASSLLAGDSGANVLTF. CDR3 in DNA: TGTGCCAGCAGCCTACTAGCGGGAGACTCTGGGGCCAACGTCCTGACTTTC.

V gene TRBV30 combines with J gene TRBJ1-2; no clear D. The CDR3 has 15 amino acids. Germline V gene sequence: CDR1 GTSNPN, CDR2 SVGIG (reference sequence). Trimming removed 2 bases from V and 0 bases from J, with 13 bases in between. The CDR3 region has the DNA TGTGCCTGGAGTCAAACCCGGGAAGCTAACTATGGCTACACCTTC. It is translated as CAWSQTREANYGYTF.

This chain joins TRBV5-6 and TRBJ2-3; possibly TRBD1 for D (5 bases). Germline CDR1 reads SGHDT; CDR2 reads YYEEEE. The CDR3 extends over 11 amino acids. V was clipped by 0 bases and J by 13 bases, with 9 bases between them. The CDR3 region is CASSLDRREYF. The CDR3 region has the DNA TGTGCCAGCAGCTTGGATCGCAGGGAGTATTTT. The full variable domain, in which reference TRBV5-6 and TRBJ2-3 provide the parts outside the CDR3, is DAGVTQSPTHLIKTRGQQVTLRCSPKSGHDTVSWYQQALGQGPQFIFQYYEEEERQRGNFPDRFSGHQFPNYSSELNVNALLLGDSALYLCASSLDRREYFGPGTRLTVL.

This clone was detected only once. The rearrangement uses TRBV18 and TRBJ1-4; TRBD1 matches 7 bases. The CDR3 consists of 15 residues. V dropped 5 bases and J dropped 3; count of bases not matched to a gene: 6. Germline CDR1 and CDR2: KGHSH and LQKENI. Here the CDR3 reads CASSASTGPNEKLFF. CDR3 bases: TGTGCCAGCTCAGCCTCGACAGGGCCTAATGAAAAACTGTTTTTT.

Only a few counts were recorded for this clone. V usage is TRBV6-5 and J usage is TRBJ2-2; TRBD1 is a possible D gene (6 bases). The CDR3 is 14 residues long. Germline V gives CDR1 MNHEY, CDR2 SVGAGI. Trimming took 6 bases from V and 3 from J, leaving 11 bases between them. The CDR3 coding sequence is TGTGCCAGCAGGGGGGACACTCACACCGGGGAGCTGTTTTTT. Protein: CASRGDTHTGELFF.

This clone was observed a single time. This chain joins TRBV6-1 and TRBJ1-2, with D possibly TRBD1 on 5 matching bases. The CDR3 covers 17 residues. With 1 base removed from V and 2 bases from J, the gap between germline ends came to 17 bases. The germline V gene has CDR1 MNHNS and CDR2 SASEGT. CDR3 sequence (DNA): TGTGCCAGCAGTGAAGGGGCACCGGGGGATGGCAACTATGGCTACACCTTC. Protein product: CASSEGAPGDGNYGYTF.

This clone appeared a single time. The chain links TRBV11-3 to TRBJ1-1; D unresolved. The CDR3 covers 11 residues. From germline, CDR1 is SGHNT and CDR2 YENEEA. V gave up 3 bases and J gave up 1 base, with 0 bases separating them. CDR3 DNA sequence: TGTGCCAGCAGCTTGAACACTGAAGCTTTCTTT. Translated: CASSLNTEAFF.

This chain links TRBV4-2 with TRBJ1-4; D is unclear. Germline CDR1 and CDR2: LGHNA and YNFKEQ. Trimming left V 4 bases short and J 0 bases short, with 15 bases between. This CDR3 has 17 amino acids. CDR3 DNA sequence: TGTGCCAGCAGCCTCACCAGGATCGGCGCAACTAATGAAAAACTGTTTTTT. Amino acids: CASSLTRIGATNEKLFF.

The chain is built from TRBV7-6 and TRBJ1-6; a possible D gene is TRBD1 (5 bases). Per germline, CDR1 SGHVS and CDR2 FNYEAQ. The V end lost 5 bases, the J end lost 7 bases, and 24 bases lay between the germline ends. CDR3 length: 18 amino acids. The CDR3 here is CASSSNRLRDLGNSPLHF. The CDR3 coding sequence is TGTGCCAGCAGCAGCAACCGCCTCCGGGACCTGGGGAATTCACCCCTCCACTTT.

CDR3 sequence: CASRRGSTDTQYF. Written as DNA, the CDR3 is TGTGCCAGCAGGCGGGGGAGCACAGATACGCAGTATTTT. V gene TRBV7-2 combines with J gene TRBJ2-3; 7 nucleotides align to TRBD2. CDR1 is SGHTA, CDR2 FQGNSA, per germline. With 6 bases clipped from V and 0 bases from J, the junction kept 0 bases outside the gene matches. The CDR3 consists of 13 residues. The variable domain in full, completed from reference TRBV7-2 and TRBJ2-3, reads GAGVSQSPSNKVTEKGKDVELRCDPISGHTALYWYRQSLGQGLEFLIYFQGNSAPDKSGLPSDRFSAERTGGSVSTLTIQRTQQEDSAVYLCASRRGSTDTQYFGPGTRLTVL.

The chain couples TRBV19 to TRBJ2-7, with D possibly matching TRBD2 (5 bases). The CDR3 covers 12 residues. Between the trimmed V and J ends, which lost 5 bases and 7 bases, there was a span of 12 bases. Germline V gene data show CDR1 as LNHDA and CDR2 as SQIVND (reference sequence). In nucleotides, the CDR3 is TGTGCCAGTAGTCCCGGACGAGGGGAGCAGTACTTC. Amino acid sequence: CASSPGRGEQYF.

V gene TRBV5-4 combines with J gene TRBJ1-2, with unresolved D. The length of the CDR3 is 13 residues. V was cut by 0 bases and J by 3 bases, with 6 bases left in between. CDR1 and CDR2 (germline): SGHNT, YYREEE (reference sequence). The CDR3 sequence is CASSLERDYGYTF. The CDR3 DNA is TGTGCCAGCAGCTTGGAACGGGACTATGGCTACACCTTC.

The chain is built from TRBV5-4 and TRBJ1-2; D is ambiguous. This CDR3 is 13 amino acids long. CDR1 SGHNT and CDR2 YYREEE come from the germline V gene (reference sequence). The V and J ends lost 0 bases and 3 bases respectively, with 6 bases between them. CDR3 sequence: CASSLDGDYGYTF. CDR3 nucleotides: TGTGCCAGCAGCTTGGACGGAGACTATGGCTACACCTTC.

The CDR3 nucleotides read TGTGCCAGCAGCAAGCAACTCTTGGGGGCGGGCACCGGGGAGCTGTTTTTT. Protein sequence: CASSKQLLGAGTGELFF. V and J are TRBV7-9 and TRBJ2-2; TRBD1 might be the D (6 bases). This CDR3 contains 17 residues. From germline, CDR1 is SEHNR and CDR2 FQNEAQ (reference sequence). V lost 5 bases and J lost 4, with 20 bases in between.

This clone came up once. The chain links TRBV6-1 to TRBJ2-2; 9 bases line up with TRBD1. This CDR3 region has 16 residues. Germline V gene data show CDR1 as MNHNS and CDR2 as SASEGT. V shed 4 bases and J 6 bases; nucleotides not matched to a gene: 9. The CDR3 nucleotides are TGTGCCAGCAGTGCTCTTACAGGGGGCATGGCCGGGGAGCTGTTTTTT. Protein product: CASSALTGGMAGELFF.

The J gene is TRBJ2-4, the V gene TRBV19; the match to TRBD2 covers 9 bases. The CDR3 loop spans 15 amino acids. V lost 3 bases to trimming and J lost 5 bases; unmatched junction nucleotides: 5. Germline CDR1 is LNHDA and CDR2 is SQIVND (reference sequence). CDR3 nucleotides: TGTGCCAGTAGTATTGAAGCGGGAGGCCAAAACATTCAGTACTTC. It specifies CASSIEAGGQNIQYF.

The V gene is TRBV5-4, the J gene TRBJ2-1, with 7 bases fitting TRBD2. The CDR3 is made up of 13 amino acids. With V trimmed by 4 bases and J by 9 bases, 7 bases remained unmatched. Germline V gene sequence: CDR1 SGHNT, CDR2 YYREEE (reference sequence). The CDR3 sequence is CASSPGGNGEQFF. In DNA form, the CDR3 reads TGTGCCAGCAGCCCGGGGGGTAATGGTGAGCAGTTCTTC.

The DNA for the CDR3 is TGTGCCAGCAGCTTGGGGGGGAGCAATCAGCCCCAGCATTTT. This codes for CASSLGGSNQPQHF. The chain joins TRBV5-4 to TRBJ1-5, with D possibly being TRBD1 (5 bases). This CDR3 is 14 amino acids long. Trimming shortened V by 0 bases and J by 1 base, and 5 bases separated the two germline ends. Germline assignment: CDR1 SGHNT and CDR2 YYREEE (reference sequence).

The table lists this clone with a few counts. V and J are TRBV6-2 or TRBV6-3 and TRBJ1-1; D is perhaps TRBD1 (6 bases). CDR1 and CDR2 (germline): MNHEY, SVGEGT. Trimming left V 5 bases short and J 1 base short, with 8 bases between. This CDR3 is built from 13 residues. The CDR3 reads CASSLTGNTEAFF. In DNA form, the CDR3 reads TGTGCCAGCAGTCTGACAGGGAACACTGAAGCTTTCTTT.

Concerning this clone: The sample has other DNA sequences that encode this CDR3 too. This chain joins TRBV15 and TRBJ2-7; 7 bases agree with TRBD2. The CDR3 has 15 residues. Germline trimming cut 0 bases from V and 0 bases from J; bases unmatched to any gene: 2. The germline CDR1 and CDR2 sequences are LNHNV and YYDKDF (reference sequence). The CDR3 region has the DNA TGTGCCACCAGCAGAGACCGCGGGAGCTCCTACGAGCAGTACTTC. This sequence encodes CATSRDRGSSYEQYF.

V usage is TRBV5-1 and J usage is TRBJ1-3, with 8 bases fitting TRBD1. V was clipped by 5 bases and J by 4 bases; unmatched bases: 8. The CDR3 is 15 amino acids. Germline CDR1 SGHRS, CDR2 YFSETQ. The CDR3 loop reads CASSPGQVLGNTIYF. The CDR3, as DNA: TGCGCCAGCAGTCCGGGACAGGTGTTAGGAAACACCATATATTTT.

The gene calls are TRBV9 and TRBJ1-6, with D perhaps TRBD1 (5 bases). From germline, CDR1 is SGDLS and CDR2 YYNGEE. V was pared by 4 bases and J by 0 bases, with 14 bases between. The CDR3 length is 17 residues. The CDR3 DNA reads TGTGCCAGCAGCCTCGACAGCAACCCCTCCTATAATTCACCCCTCCACTTT. It is translated as CASSLDSNPSYNSPLHF.

CDR3 in amino acids: CASYRFLGYTF. CDR3 DNA: TGTGCCAGCTACAGGTTTCTTGGCTACACCTTC. The chain combines TRBV6-4 with TRBJ1-2, with a possible D match to TRBD1 (5 bases). This CDR3 is 11 amino acids long. With 8 bases removed from V and 7 bases from J, the gap between germline ends came to 11 bases. Looked up from germline, CDR1 is MRHNA and CDR2 is SNTAGT.

The V and J genes are TRBV27 and TRBJ1-6; D remains ambiguous. Germline-derived CDR1 and CDR2 are MNHEY and SMNVEV (reference sequence). The length of the CDR3 is 14 residues. The V end lost 0 bases, the J end lost 7 bases, and 7 bases lay between the germline ends. CDR3 DNA sequence: TGTGCCAGCAGTTTATCGGGCCGCAATTCACCCCTCCACTTT. Amino acid sequence: CASSLSGRNSPLHF.